A single sample is the source of the 30 T cell receptor beta chains below, sequenced in a study of CD8+ T cells in alopecia areata. Peripheral blood samples and lesional scalp punch biopsies were obtained from alopecia areata patients. Following RNA extraction, reverse transcription yielded cDNA that acted as the sequencing template. Sequencing used immunoSEQ multiplex PCR; TCRdb keeps in-frame clones, though not all of them. The data contain more than 10,000 clones, approximately 59% of them singletons. This material consisted of skin, taken at week 0. These receptors all come from a human donor with alopecia areata.

This clone was observed a handful of times. This chain joins TRBV5-6 and TRBJ2-5; D possibly matches TRBD1 or TRBD2 (6 bases each). The CDR3 has 14 residues. Trimming took off 0 bases at V and 4 bases at J, with 10 bases between the two ends. Germline V CDR1 and CDR2: SGHDT, YYEEEE. The CDR3 loop reads CASSLVGGRETQYF. The CDR3 DNA is TGTGCCAGCAGCTTGGTGGGGGGCAGAGAGACCCAGTACTTC.

This clone has only one observation. The genes are TRBV4-1 and TRBJ1-6, with D possibly being TRBD1 (5 bases). CDR3 length equals 18 residues. Trimming cost V 3 bases and J 1 base, with 16 bases left between them. Germline values: CDR1 MGHRA, CDR2 YSYEKL. The CDR3 region is CASSHPRQTGSYNSPLHF. In DNA form, the CDR3 reads TGCGCCAGCAGCCATCCCCGACAGACGGGGTCCTATAATTCACCCCTCCACTTT.

This rearrangement joins TRBV6-1 to TRBJ1-1, with unresolved D. With 11 bases removed from V and 0 bases from J, the gap between germline ends came to 13 bases. Germline values: CDR1 MNHNS, CDR2 SASEGT. CDR3 size: 13 residues. CDR3 DNA sequence: TGTGCCTGCCATTACACCCTGAACACTGAAGCTTTCTTT. Translation: CACHYTLNTEAFF.

The V call is TRBV9, the J call TRBJ2-3; TRBD1 matches 10 bases. The CDR3 consists of 15 residues. CDR1 is SGDLS, CDR2 YYNGEE, per germline. The V and J ends lost 4 bases and 4 bases, in that order; junction bases with no gene match: 6. The CDR3 DNA reads as TGTGCCAGCAGCAAGGGACAGGGGTTCCCAGATACGCAGTATTTT. Amino acid sequence: CASSKGQGFPDTQYF.

The chain joins TRBV4-1 to TRBJ1-3; D not certain. The CDR3 consists of 14 residues. In germline, CDR1 is MGHRA, CDR2 YSYEKL. The V end was cut by 5 bases, the J end by 1 base, with 9 bases between. CDR3 DNA sequence: TGCGCCAGCAGCACCGAGAGGTCTGGAAACACCATATATTTT. It is translated as CASSTERSGNTIYF.

The chain uses TRBV7-8 and TRBJ2-4; D is tentatively TRBD1 or TRBD2 (7 bases each). The germline V and J ends were trimmed by 5 bases and 2 bases, with 19 bases remaining between them. Germline-derived CDR1 and CDR2 are SGHVS and FQNEAQ. CDR3 length equals 17 residues. The CDR3 nucleotides read TGTGCCAGCAGCCCCAGGGGGGGAAGTCGGACCAAAAACATTCAGTACTTC. Its translation is CASSPRGGSRTKNIQYF.

This clone is deemed medium-sized (0.01 to 0.1%). The same CDR3 arises from other DNA sequences in this sample as well. The CDR3 nucleotides read TGTGCCAGTAGTATTGGGACTAGCGTTAACAATGAGCAGTTCTTC. Protein product: CASSIGTSVNNEQFF. The V call is TRBV19, the J call TRBJ2-1; TRBD2 aligns across 10 bases. CDR1 and CDR2 from the germline V gene are LNHDA and SQIVND (reference sequence). The CDR3 has 15 residues. V shed 3 bases, J shed 5 bases, and the junction held 4 bases outside the gene matches.

The sample holds a few counts of this clone. The J gene is TRBJ2-3, the V gene TRBV19; D is unclear. The CDR3 runs 14 residues. CDR1 and CDR2 (germline): LNHDA, SQIVND (reference sequence). With 3 bases removed from V and 4 bases from J, the gap between germline ends came to 11 bases. CDR3 loop: CASSMALVSDTQYF. The CDR3 DNA sequence: TGTGCCAGTAGTATGGCGCTAGTATCAGATACGCAGTATTTT.

V usage is TRBV6-5 and J usage is TRBJ1-1; 8 bases line up with TRBD1. The CDR3 runs to 12 residues. The germline CDR1 and CDR2 sequences are MNHEY and SVGAGI. V lost 4 bases and J lost 8; bases outside the gene matches: 3. The CDR3 reads CASSSRQGEAFF. CDR3 coding DNA: TGTGCCAGCAGTTCTCGACAGGGGGAAGCTTTCTTT.

The table lists this clone with a few counts. Here the CDR3 reads CASSIGAFGEQFF. CDR3 nucleotide sequence: TGTGCCAGTAGTATAGGTGCGTTCGGTGAGCAGTTCTTC. The gene calls are TRBV19 and TRBJ2-1; no firm D call. The germline V gene has CDR1 LNHDA and CDR2 SQIVND (reference sequence). Trimming left V 1 base short and J 9 bases short, with 10 bases between. This CDR3 region has 13 residues. The whole variable domain, filled in from reference TRBV19 and TRBJ2-1, reads DGGITQSPKYLFRKEGQNVTLSCEQNLNHDAMYWYRQDPGQGLRLIYYSQIVNDFQKGDIAEGYSVSREKKESFPLTVTSAQKNPTAFYLCASSIGAFGEQFFGPGTRLTVL.

The chain is built from TRBV27 and TRBJ1-1; 7 bases align to TRBD1. Germline V gene data show CDR1 as MNHEY and CDR2 as SMNVEV (reference sequence). The CDR3 sequence is 16 residues long. Losses at the gene ends were 5 bases for V and 6 bases for J; bases not matched to a gene: 15. CDR3 bases: TGTGCCAGCAGTCTGCTGAGGGGGCCTTACGGCGCTGAAGCTTTCTTT. As protein: CASSLLRGPYGAEAFF.

Notes on this clone: One end of the junction does not line up with germline, which may come from a read error. Other DNA sequences in this specimen translate into the identical CDR3. This chain joins TRBV6-5 and TRBJ2-3; possibly TRBD2 for D (6 bases). Looked up from germline, CDR1 is MNHEY and CDR2 is SVGAGI. The CDR3 has 15 residues. As DNA, the CDR3 is TGTGCTAGCAGCTACCGACTGCGGGGAGGAGATACGCAGTATTTT. Translated, it gives CASSYRLRGGDTQYF.

This clone was seen a handful of times. The chain couples TRBV11-1 to TRBJ2-7; D is unclear. This CDR3 has 15 residues. V was cut by 4 bases and J by 1 base, with 14 bases left in between. From germline, CDR1 is SGHAT and CDR2 FQDESV (reference sequence). The CDR3 region has the DNA TGTGCCAGCAGCTCCCGCTCCTGGGGTTCCTACGAGCAGTACTTC. It codes for CASSSRSWGSYEQYF.

The chain uses TRBV9 and TRBJ1-1; 9 nucleotides agree with TRBD1. The CDR3 is 16 residues long. With V trimmed by 4 bases and J by 5 bases, 12 bases remained unmatched. The germline V gene encodes CDR1 SGDLS and CDR2 YYNGEE. CDR3 in amino acids: CASSPIRRTGETEAFF. CDR3 in DNA: TGTGCCAGCAGCCCAATCCGAAGGACAGGGGAGACTGAAGCTTTCTTT.

The chain is built from TRBV19 and TRBJ1-2, with TRBD1 matching over 8 bases. The CDR3 is 13 residues long. Germline V gives CDR1 LNHDA, CDR2 SQIVND (reference sequence). V lost 6 bases, J lost 4 bases, and 4 bases stayed unmatched. As DNA, the CDR3 is TGTGCCAGTAGCAGGGGGCCCGGCTATGGCTACACCTTC. It yields the protein CASSRGPGYGYTF.

The chain recombines TRBV5-1 with TRBJ2-3; 11 nucleotides align to TRBD2. Losses at the gene ends were 0 bases for V and 4 bases for J; bases not matched to a gene: 7. The CDR3 is made up of 17 amino acids. Germline CDR1 reads SGHRS; CDR2 reads YFSETQ. The CDR3 DNA is TGCGCCAGCAGCTTGGAGGGTACTAGCGGGAGAGCAGATACGCAGTATTTT. It yields the protein CASSLEGTSGRADTQYF. The whole variable domain, remainder taken from reference TRBV5-1 and TRBJ2-3, is KAGVTQTPRYLIKTRGQQVTLSCSPISGHRSVSWYQQTPGQGLQFLFEYFSETQRNKGNFPGRFSGRQFSNSRSEMNVSTLELGDSALYLCASSLEGTSGRADTQYFGPGTRLTVL.

This clone has a handful of counts. The V and J genes are TRBV11-3 and TRBJ2-1; 14 bases map to TRBD2. The CDR3 sequence is 15 residues long. Losses at the gene ends were 5 bases for V and 10 bases for J; bases not matched to a gene: 7. Germline V CDR1 and CDR2: SGHNT, YENEEA. For the CDR3, the DNA is TGTGCCAGCAGCCCGGGACTAGCGGGGGTAAAGGAGCAGTTCTTC. It encodes CASSPGLAGVKEQFF.

This clone has a handful of counts. V is TRBV7-3 and J is TRBJ1-1; D gene unclear. Germline V CDR1 and CDR2: SGHTA, FQGTGA. The V and J ends lost 4 bases and 0 bases respectively, with 15 bases between them. The CDR3 extends over 16 amino acids. In DNA form, the CDR3 reads TGTGCCAGCAGCTGGCCGGACGGACTCATGAACACTGAAGCTTTCTTT. Protein product: CASSWPDGLMNTEAFF.

In its sample, this clone was seen a few times. The chain recombines TRBV11-2 with TRBJ2-7; TRBD2 might be the D (5 bases). The CDR3 totals 14 residues. Between the trimmed V and J ends, which lost 1 base and 3 bases, there was a span of 10 bases. Per germline, CDR1 SGHAT and CDR2 FQNNGV. DNA for the CDR3: TGTGCCAGCAGCTTAGGCGGAGGCGGCTACGAGCAGTACTTC. Translated: CASSLGGGGYEQYF. Full variable domain (missing parts from reference TRBV11-2 and TRBJ2-7): EAGVAQSPRYKIIEKRQSVAFWCNPISGHATLYWYQQILGQGPKLLIQFQNNGVVDDSQLPKDRFSAERLKGVDSTLKIQPAKLEDSAVYLCASSLGGGGYEQYFGPGTRLTVT.

This clone came up a few times. V is TRBV4-2 and J is TRBJ2-7; a possible D gene is TRBD2 (7 bases). Trimming took off 1 base at V and 7 bases at J, with 23 bases between the two ends. In germline, CDR1 is LGHNA, CDR2 YNFKEQ. The CDR3 loop spans 17 amino acids. CDR3 amino acids: CASSQVFAGEGQGEQYF. The CDR3 region has the DNA TGTGCCAGCAGCCAAGTCTTCGCGGGGGAGGGCCAGGGGGAGCAGTACTTC.

The chain recombines TRBV7-9 with TRBJ2-7, with a weak D call TRBD1 (7 bases). Germline V gives CDR1 SEHNR, CDR2 FQNEAQ (reference sequence). The CDR3 runs 14 residues. Trimming took off 5 bases at V and 2 bases at J, with 13 bases between the two ends. In nucleotides, the CDR3 is TGTGCCAGCAGCGGGAGGACAGGCCCCTACGAGCAGTACTTC. Protein: CASSGRTGPYEQYF.

This clone was counted a few times. CDR3 region: CASRDSAYEQYF. CDR3 coding DNA: TGTGCCAGCAGGGACAGCGCCTACGAGCAGTACTTC. The V and J genes are TRBV6-1 and TRBJ2-7; tentatively, D is TRBD1 (6 bases). This CDR3 has 12 amino acids. Germline V gives CDR1 MNHNS, CDR2 SASEGT. The V end lost 6 bases, the J end lost 2 bases, and 8 bases lay between the germline ends.

V usage is TRBV5-6 and J usage is TRBJ1-1; D not certain. Trimming removed 3 bases from V and 7 bases from J, with 13 bases in between. The CDR3 totals 13 residues. CDR1 is SGHDT, CDR2 YYEEEE, per germline. CDR3 region: CASSSVMGIEAFF. CDR3 coding DNA: TGTGCCAGCAGCTCCGTAATGGGGATTGAAGCTTTCTTT.

This clone occurred a few times. V and J are TRBV18 and TRBJ1-1, with D possibly being TRBD1 (6 bases). The CDR3 sequence is 16 residues long. Germline V gives CDR1 KGHSH, CDR2 LQKENI. V was trimmed by 3 bases and J by 0 bases, leaving 14 bases between them. The CDR3 DNA reads TGTGCCAGCTCACCGATAGGACAGTTTTTGAACACTGAAGCTTTCTTT. Amino acids: CASSPIGQFLNTEAFF.

This sequence joins TRBV5-1 and TRBJ2-7; 10 bases are a match to TRBD1. The junction had 9 bases not matched to a gene; V was cut back by 3 bases and J by 0 bases. The CDR3 loop spans 17 amino acids. Per germline, CDR1 SGHRS and CDR2 YFSETQ. The CDR3 DNA is TGCGCCAGCAGCTCCCACCTTGGACAGGGGGACTCCTACGAGCAGTACTTC. Translating it yields CASSSHLGQGDSYEQYF.

The chain is built from TRBV6-6 and TRBJ2-7; D could derive from TRBD1 or TRBD2 (5 bases each). This CDR3 has 13 residues. V lost 8 bases and J 3 bases, leaving 14 bases between the germline ends. Germline loops: CDR1 MNHNY, CDR2 SVGAGI (reference sequence). The CDR3 spells CASGGVGGYEQYF. CDR3 nucleotide sequence: TGTGCCAGCGGGGGAGTTGGGGGCTACGAGCAGTACTTC.

V is TRBV20-1 and J is TRBJ2-3; no definite D call. The V end lost 5 bases, the J end lost 6 bases, and 9 bases lay between the germline ends. This CDR3 is 11 amino acids long. Germline V lookup: CDR1 DFQATT, CDR2 SNEGSKA (reference sequence). The CDR3 sequence is CSAQAPDTQYF. CDR3 sequence (DNA): TGCAGTGCTCAAGCTCCGGATACGCAGTATTTT.

The chain is built from TRBV5-5 and TRBJ2-2; 14 bases map to TRBD2. The CDR3 loop spans 18 amino acids. With 3 bases clipped from V and 5 bases from J, the junction kept 9 bases outside the gene matches. Germline V CDR1 and CDR2: SGHKS, YYEKEE (reference sequence). Written as DNA, the CDR3 is TGTGCCAGCAGCTCCGCGACTAGCGGGGGGGCCCGAACCGGGGAGCTGTTTTTT. Translating gives CASSSATSGGARTGELFF.

This clone was seen a single time. J is TRBJ1-1 and V is TRBV7-4; no reliable D call. Germline V lookup: CDR1 SGHVT, CDR2 SQSDAQ. V lost 2 bases and J lost 1, with 5 bases in between. CDR3 length: 13 amino acids. The CDR3 spells CASSLRQNTEAFF. The CDR3 bases are TGTGCCAGCAGCTTAAGGCAGAACACTGAAGCTTTCTTT.

This clone has only one observation. The rearrangement uses TRBV20-1 and TRBJ1-1, with D perhaps TRBD1 (6 bases). Trimming left V 5 bases short and J 5 bases short, with 9 bases between. This CDR3 has 11 amino acids. The germline V gene encodes CDR1 DFQATT and CDR2 SNEGSKA (reference sequence). The chain's CDR3 is CSAYRVTEAFF. CDR3 bases: TGCAGTGCTTACAGGGTGACTGAAGCTTTCTTT.